This T cell receptor (beta chain) was retrieved from a study of cytomegalovirus exposure and HLA in healthy donors. Study results and caveats: Accurate HLA-A and HLA-B prediction from TCR beta sequences was reported for most subjects. In a later analysis, HLA-associated TCR beta chains were more clonally expanded than equally common others. Researchers reported in a later analysis that a missense DCLRE1C variant was tied to TCR beta V- and J-gene trimming.

In regard to this clone: The target antigen is unknown.

V lost 7 bases to trimming and J lost 3 bases; unmatched junction nucleotides: 10. The germline V gene has CDR1 SNHLY and CDR2 FYNNEI. The CDR3 is 16 amino acids. PCR used 60 Vbeta primers and 13 Jbeta primers. Assay used: immunoSEQ multiplex PCR; TCRdb lists only in-frame clones, some missing. Among about 140,000 clones listed, around 75% were seen once. Samples came from healthy bone marrow donors. This clonotype originated in a man aged 40-49 years in good health and CMV-seronegative. Sequenced sample: PBMCs. This sequence joins TRBV2 and TRBJ2-2; TRBD2 agrees at 8 bases. The CDR3: CASMAGGGRDTGELFF. CDR3 DNA: TGTGCCAGCATGGCCGGGGGGGGGCGCGACACCGGGGAGCTGTTTTTT.